The 15 T cell receptor beta chains reported below all come from one sample, sequenced in a study of OX40 agonist ivuxolimab in advanced cancers. The table came from immunoSEQ multiplex PCR; TCRdb's copy has only in-frame clones and leaves some out. The sample lists 30,000 to 40,000 clones, roughly three quarters occurring once. The sequenced sample was CD4+ or CD8+ T cells sorted from blood, obtained in a trial of the OX40 agonist ivuxolimab. These TCRs come from an adult with an advanced solid tumor such as melanoma, head and neck, liver or kidney cancer.

The chain employs TRBV19 and TRBJ2-7, with 9 positions matching TRBD2. The junction had 3 bases not matched to a gene; V was cut back by 1 base and J by 2 bases. This CDR3 contains 15 residues. From germline, CDR1 is LNHDA and CDR2 SQIVND (reference sequence). The CDR3 DNA is TGTGCCAGTAGTATAGGAGCGGGAGGACCCTACGAGCAGTACTTC. It codes for CASSIGAGGPYEQYF.

The chain employs TRBV9 and TRBJ2-2; D may be TRBD1 (5 bases). The ends were cut back, 2 bases at V and 1 base at J, with 21 bases in the middle. CDR3 size: 19 residues. Germline CDR1 and CDR2: SGDLS and YYNGEE. The DNA of the CDR3 is TGTGCCAGCAGCGTTCATGGCAGGGCCGAACCGAGGAACACCGGGGAGCTGTTTTTT. Amino acid sequence: CASSVHGRAEPRNTGELFF.

V is TRBV27 and J is TRBJ1-5; 7 bases line up with TRBD1. Germline CDR1 reads MNHEY; CDR2 reads SMNVEV (reference sequence). This CDR3 has 14 residues. The V and J ends lost 5 bases and 7 bases, in that order; junction bases with no gene match: 8. DNA of the CDR3: TGTGCCAGCAGTCTCCAGACAGGGAACCAGCCCCAGCATTTT. Amino acids: CASSLQTGNQPQHF.

V is TRBV4-1 and J is TRBJ2-3; D is uncertain. The CDR3 sequence is 14 residues long. V lost 3 bases and J 8 bases, leaving 15 bases between the germline ends. Germline-derived CDR1 and CDR2 are MGHRA and YSYEKL. CDR3 nucleotide sequence: TGCGCCAGCAGCCAGCGGACGTCTTCGGGTACGCAGTATTTT. It is translated as CASSQRTSSGTQYF.

CDR3 region: CASSTAGTGVKGYTF. The CDR3 region has the DNA TGTGCCAGCAGTACCGCCGGGACAGGGGTAAAAGGCTACACCTTC. The chain combines TRBV6-1 with TRBJ1-2; 10 nucleotides agree with TRBD1. The CDR3 is 15 residues long. The V and J ends lost 5 bases and 8 bases, in that order; junction bases with no gene match: 11. Germline CDR1 MNHNS, CDR2 SASEGT.

The V gene is TRBV6-1, the J gene TRBJ2-5, with TRBD2 as a possible D gene (6 bases). CDR1 and CDR2 from the germline V gene are MNHNS and SASEGT. The CDR3 has 14 residues. The V gene lost 6 bases and the J gene lost 4 bases, with 15 bases spanning the gap. The CDR3: CASREGSHGETQYF. The CDR3 coding sequence is TGTGCCAGCAGGGAGGGGTCCCATGGAGAGACCCAGTACTTC.

The V call is TRBV25-1, the J call TRBJ2-5; 8 bases match TRBD2. With V trimmed by 2 bases and J by 2 bases, 10 bases remained unmatched. Germline V CDR1 and CDR2: MGHDK, SYGVNS. This CDR3 is built from 17 residues. The CDR3 protein is CASSELPGRAGQETQYF. For the CDR3, the DNA is TGTGCCAGCAGTGAACTGCCCGGGAGGGCTGGGCAAGAGACCCAGTACTTC.

This clone appeared once. The junction differs from germline at one of its ends, possibly a read error. The chain recombines TRBV7-7 with TRBJ2-5; no reliable D call. CDR1 and CDR2 (germline): SSHAT, FNYEAQ (reference sequence). This CDR3 spans 14 amino acids. The CDR3 loop reads CASSLAATQETQYF. CDR3 in DNA: TGTGCTAGCAGCTTAGCAGCGACCCAAGAGACCCAGTACTTC.

The V call is TRBV10-2, the J call TRBJ2-2; 10 positions agree with TRBD2. Unmatched junction bases numbered 5, after V lost 4 bases and J lost 6 bases. Germline V gene lookup returns CDR1 WSHSY and CDR2 SAAADI. The length of the CDR3 is 15 residues. CDR3 sequence: CASSVSGRAAGELFF. CDR3 bases: TGCGCCAGCAGTGTCAGCGGGAGGGCCGCCGGGGAGCTGTTTTTT.

This clone was counted a few times. V and J are TRBV7-6 and TRBJ2-7, with 8 bases aligning to TRBD1. This CDR3 has 19 amino acids. The V gene end was trimmed by 4 bases and the J gene end by 2 bases; junction bases not matched to a gene: 19. Germline V gene data show CDR1 as SGHVS and CDR2 as FNYEAQ. CDR3 amino acids: CASSSRTYRGWVQTYEQYF. In DNA, the CDR3 is TGTGCCAGCAGCTCCCGCACCTACAGGGGGTGGGTCCAAACCTACGAGCAGTACTTC.

This clone was observed a handful of times. The V gene is TRBV5-1, the J gene TRBJ2-6; possibly TRBD1 for D (6 bases). Trimming took 1 base from V and 1 from J, leaving 6 bases between them. CDR1 is SGHRS and CDR2 is YFSETQ in the germline V gene. The CDR3 extends over 15 amino acids. The CDR3 spells CASSLTGSGANVLTF. The CDR3 region has the DNA TGCGCCAGCAGCTTGACAGGGTCTGGGGCCAACGTCCTGACTTTC.

This chain uses TRBV4-2 with TRBJ2-3, with 8 bases lining up with TRBD2. The CDR3 is 16 amino acids. With 1 base clipped from V and 5 bases from J, the junction kept 8 bases outside the gene matches. The germline V gene encodes CDR1 LGHNA and CDR2 YNFKEQ. CDR3 amino acids: CASSQVGSGVGDTQYF. In DNA form, the CDR3 reads TGTGCCAGCAGCCAAGTCGGTAGCGGGGTAGGAGATACGCAGTATTTT.

This chain uses TRBV15 with TRBJ2-5; D possibly corresponds to TRBD1 (6 bases). V was clipped by 4 bases and J by 3 bases, with 15 bases between them. The CDR3 is 15 residues long. Germline-derived CDR1 and CDR2 are LNHNV and YYDKDF (reference sequence). The CDR3 DNA follows: TGTGCCACCAGCACCTCCGGGACACAAAAAGAGACCCAGTACTTC. Residues: CATSTSGTQKETQYF.

This clone was seen just once. The rearrangement uses TRBV5-1 and TRBJ2-1; 7 bases align to TRBD1. CDR1 and CDR2 (germline): SGHRS, YFSETQ. The CDR3 covers 13 residues. With 7 bases clipped from V and 8 bases from J, the junction kept 9 bases outside the gene matches. CDR3 bases: TGCGCCAGCCTCGGACAGGTTAAGGATGAGCAGTTCTTC. This sequence encodes CASLGQVKDEQFF.

The chain employs TRBV6-1 and TRBJ2-3, with D unclear. The CDR3 spans 15 residues. CDR1 is MNHNS, CDR2 SASEGT, per germline. Trimming shortened V by 0 bases and J by 2 bases, and 9 bases separated the two germline ends. The CDR3 loop is CASSEAPILTDTQYF. In DNA form, the CDR3 reads TGTGCCAGCAGTGAAGCCCCTATACTCACAGATACGCAGTATTTT.